This paragraph covers one T cell receptor (beta chain) sequence. At the DNA level, this CDR3 is encoded by other sequences in the same sample as well. These data are taken from a study of CD8+ T cells in alopecia areata. The CDR3 loop spans 13 amino acids. V was shortened by 2 bases and J by 7 bases, with 6 bases between the two germline ends. Germline V gene sequence: CDR1 MNHEY, CDR2 SMNVEV (reference sequence). It was cDNA, reverse transcribed from extracted RNA, that served as the sequencing template. The method was immunoSEQ multiplex PCR; TCRdb's version includes in-frame clones alone and lacks a portion of them. The data contain some 130,000 clones, approximately 49% of them singletons.

This TCR came from a human donor with alopecia areata. Source: CD8+ T cells sorted from blood, taken at week 0. The genes are TRBV27 and TRBJ1-6, with no clear D. Here the CDR3 reads CASSLGGNSPLHF. CDR3 nucleotides: TGTGCCAGCAGTTTAGGTGGGAATTCACCCCTCCACTTT.